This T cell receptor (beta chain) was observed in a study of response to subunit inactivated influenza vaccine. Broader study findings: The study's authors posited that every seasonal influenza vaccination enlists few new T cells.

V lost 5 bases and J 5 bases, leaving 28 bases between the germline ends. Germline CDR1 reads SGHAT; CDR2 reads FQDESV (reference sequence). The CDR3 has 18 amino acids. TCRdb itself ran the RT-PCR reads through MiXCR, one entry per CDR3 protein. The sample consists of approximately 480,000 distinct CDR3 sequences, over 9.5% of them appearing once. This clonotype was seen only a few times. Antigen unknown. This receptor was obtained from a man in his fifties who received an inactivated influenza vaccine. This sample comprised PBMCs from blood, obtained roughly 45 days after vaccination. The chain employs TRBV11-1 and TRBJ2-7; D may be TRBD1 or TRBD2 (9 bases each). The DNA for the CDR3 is TGTGCCAGCAGCAGACAGGGGGTTCTAGCGGGGAACCCCCACGAGCAGTACTTC. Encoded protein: CASSRQGVLAGNPHEQYF.